This is a list of T cell receptor beta chains from one sample in a study of blood T cell repertoires in COVID-19. TCRdb's table, derived via immunoSEQ multiplex PCR, lists solely in-frame clones and lacks some. The table lists some 170,000 clones, roughly 90% of them singletons. Sequencing was carried out using peripheral blood. Receptors originate from a man aged 55 to 70 with active or convalescent COVID-19. Each CDR3 is given with its conserved first and last residue. The D gene is left open where the match is weak. A clone size is listed for some rows: how often the clone was seen (once, few, many), or a class if it is expanded.

V gene: TRBV11-2
CDR3 length: 13
clone size: -
J gene: TRBJ2-5
D gene: -
CDR3 DNA: TGTGCCAGCAGCTTGGACACTCGGGAGACCCAGTACTTC
CDR3 protein: CASSLDTRETQYF

V gene: TRBV7-2
CDR3 length: 14
clone size: once
J gene: TRBJ2-3
D gene: TRBD2
CDR3 DNA: TGTGCCAGCAGCCCACGACCCGCTAGCGGGGCGCAGTATTTT
CDR3 protein: CASSPRPASGAQYF

V gene: TRBV29-1
CDR3 length: 12
clone size: -
J gene: TRBJ1-1
D gene: -
CDR3 DNA: TGCAGCGCCCTGGCCCCAAACACTGAAGCTTTCTTT
CDR3 protein: CSALAPNTEAFF

V gene: TRBV11-2
CDR3 length: 16
clone size: -
J gene: TRBJ1-4
D gene: -
CDR3 DNA: TGTGCCAGCAGACCACCCCAAGGGGGGGGACCTGAAAAACTGTTTTTT
CDR3 protein: CASRPPQGGGPEKLFF

V gene: TRBV4-1
CDR3 length: 16
clone size: -
J gene: TRBJ1-2
D gene: TRBD1
CDR3 DNA: TGCGCCAGCAGCCAATCTTCAGGGGGGCTAGGCTATGGCTACACCTTC
CDR3 protein: CASSQSSGGLGYGYTF

V gene: TRBV6-5
CDR3 length: 15
clone size: few
J gene: TRBJ1-5
D gene: TRBD1
CDR3 DNA: TGTGCCAGCAGTCACACAGGGGATCGTGATCAGCCCCAGCATTTT
CDR3 protein: CASSHTGDRDQPQHF

V gene: TRBV5-1
CDR3 length: 18
clone size: -
J gene: TRBJ1-4
D gene: -
CDR3 DNA: TGCGCCAGCAGCCCCCTCCCGCAGGGTCATGGTACTAATGAAAAACTGTTTTTT
CDR3 protein: CASSPLPQGHGTNEKLFF

V gene: TRBV6-6
CDR3 length: 16
clone size: -
J gene: TRBJ1-5
D gene: TRBD1
CDR3 DNA: TGTGCCAGCAGTTACGCTGGGACAGGTAGCAATCAGCCCCAGCATTTT
CDR3 protein: CASSYAGTGSNQPQHF

V gene: TRBV29-1
CDR3 length: 13
clone size: -
J gene: TRBJ2-3
D gene: -
CDR3 DNA: TGCAGCGTTGCGGCGGGACTCACAGATACGCAGTATTTT
CDR3 protein: CSVAAGLTDTQYF

V gene: TRBV5-1
CDR3 length: 13
clone size: -
J gene: TRBJ1-2
D gene: -
CDR3 DNA: TGCGCCAGCAGCCCGAACGGGGGAGGTGGCTACACCTTC
CDR3 protein: CASSPNGGGGYTF

V gene: TRBV2
CDR3 length: 10
clone size: -
J gene: TRBJ2-7
D gene: -
CDR3 DNA: TGTGCCAGCACCCTCTACGAGCAGTACTTC
CDR3 protein: CASTLYEQYF

V gene: TRBV18
CDR3 length: 16
clone size: -
J gene: TRBJ1-3
D gene: -
CDR3 DNA: TGTGCCAGCTCACCGAGAGGACAGAACTCTGGAAACACCATATATTTT
CDR3 protein: CASSPRGQNSGNTIYF

V gene: TRBV10-1
CDR3 length: 15
clone size: -
J gene: TRBJ2-1
D gene: TRBD2
CDR3 DNA: TGCGCCAGCAGTGACCCGAGCGGGAGTGGGGATGAGCAGTTCTTC
CDR3 protein: CASSDPSGSGDEQFF

V gene: TRBV11-2
CDR3 length: 13
clone size: -
J gene: TRBJ1-1
D gene: -
CDR3 DNA: TGTGCCAGCAGCTCACACCTGAACACTGAAGCTTTCTTT
CDR3 protein: CASSSHLNTEAFF

V gene: TRBV15
CDR3 length: 18
clone size: -
J gene: TRBJ2-5
D gene: TRBD1
CDR3 DNA: TGTGCCACCAGCGCCCAAGCCTCACAGGGGGATTTCCAAGAGACCCAGTACTTC
CDR3 protein: CATSAQASQGDFQETQYF

V gene: TRBV11-2
CDR3 length: 14
clone size: -
J gene: TRBJ1-1
D gene: -
CDR3 DNA: TGTGCCAGCAGCCGACCGACAGTGAACACTGAAGCTTTCTTT
CDR3 protein: CASSRPTVNTEAFF

V gene: TRBV3-1/TRBV3-2
CDR3 length: 17
clone size: -
J gene: TRBJ1-6
D gene: TRBD1
CDR3 DNA: TGTGCCAGCAGCCAAGACAGGGGGACGTCGTATAATTCACCCCTCCACTTT
CDR3 protein: CASSQDRGTSYNSPLHF

V gene: TRBV27
CDR3 length: 16
clone size: -
J gene: TRBJ1-6
D gene: -
CDR3 DNA: TGTGCCAGCAGTCCCCTCCCAGGGTTCTATAATTCACCCCTCCACTTT
CDR3 protein: CASSPLPGFYNSPLHF

V gene: TRBV5-1
CDR3 length: 12
clone size: -
J gene: TRBJ1-1
D gene: -
CDR3 DNA: TGCGCCAGCAGCTTGGGCGACACTGAAGCTTTCTTT
CDR3 protein: CASSLGDTEAFF

V gene: TRBV13
CDR3 length: 13
clone size: -
J gene: TRBJ1-2
D gene: -
CDR3 DNA: TGTGCCAGCAGCCCCTCGGGGGAAAATGGCTACACCTTC
CDR3 protein: CASSPSGENGYTF

V gene: TRBV7-9
CDR3 length: 16
clone size: -
J gene: TRBJ2-2
D gene: -
CDR3 DNA: TGTGCCAGCAGCTTGGTTTGGACTAAGAACACCGGGGAGCTGTTTTTT
CDR3 protein: CASSLVWTKNTGELFF

V gene: TRBV10-3
CDR3 length: 15
clone size: -
J gene: TRBJ1-2
D gene: TRBD1
CDR3 DNA: TGTGCCATCAGAGACAGGGGCGTACTCGCGGATGGCTACACCTTC
CDR3 protein: CAIRDRGVLADGYTF

V gene: TRBV5-1
CDR3 length: 17
clone size: -
J gene: TRBJ2-1
D gene: -
CDR3 DNA: TGCGCCAGCCGCGAGACCAAAGACATGAGCTCCTACAATGAGCAGTTCTTC
CDR3 protein: CASRETKDMSSYNEQFF

V gene: TRBV30
CDR3 length: 13
clone size: -
J gene: TRBJ1-1
D gene: -
CDR3 DNA: TGTGCCTGCGCGCAGGGGACCAGGACTGAAGCTTTCTTT
CDR3 protein: CACAQGTRTEAFF

V gene: TRBV5-1
CDR3 length: 15
clone size: -
J gene: TRBJ2-5
D gene: -
CDR3 DNA: TGCGCCAGCCTCAGAGGCCTAGTCCAGGGAGAGACCCAGTACTTC
CDR3 protein: CASLRGLVQGETQYF

V gene: TRBV5-6
CDR3 length: 16
clone size: -
J gene: TRBJ1-2
D gene: TRBD1
CDR3 DNA: TGTGCCAGCAGCTTGGACAACAGGGGGCTCCTCTATGGCTACACCTTC
CDR3 protein: CASSLDNRGLLYGYTF

V gene: TRBV11-2
CDR3 length: 14
clone size: -
J gene: TRBJ2-7
D gene: -
CDR3 DNA: TGTGCCAGCAGCCGGTTTGACACCTACTACGAGCAGTACTTC
CDR3 protein: CASSRFDTYYEQYF

V gene: TRBV6-5
CDR3 length: 15
clone size: -
J gene: TRBJ1-6
D gene: TRBD1
CDR3 DNA: TGTGCCAGCAGTTACTCTGGGACAGATAATTCACCCCTCCACTTT
CDR3 protein: CASSYSGTDNSPLHF

V gene: TRBV10-1
CDR3 length: 16
clone size: -
J gene: TRBJ2-5
D gene: TRBD1
CDR3 DNA: TGCGCCAGCAGTGAGTCGAAGGACAGGGGGATAGAGACCCAGTACTTC
CDR3 protein: CASSESKDRGIETQYF

V gene: TRBV5-1
CDR3 length: 12
clone size: -
J gene: TRBJ1-2
D gene: -
CDR3 DNA: TGCGCCAGCAGCAGAAGTGACAGGGGCTACACCTTC
CDR3 protein: CASSRSDRGYTF

V gene: TRBV12-3/TRBV12-4
CDR3 length: 12
clone size: -
J gene: TRBJ2-7
D gene: -
CDR3 DNA: TGTGCCAGCAGTCTGACAGCCTACGAGCAGTACTTC
CDR3 protein: CASSLTAYEQYF

V gene: TRBV30
CDR3 length: 15
clone size: -
J gene: TRBJ1-1
D gene: -
CDR3 DNA: TGTGCCTGGAGTGGAAAGCCGGCAGGGTATTTCGAAGCTTTCTTT
CDR3 protein: CAWSGKPAGYFEAFF

V gene: TRBV5-1
CDR3 length: 15
clone size: -
J gene: TRBJ2-2
D gene: TRBD1
CDR3 DNA: TGCGCCAGCAGCTTATCGGGACAGGGGACGGGGGAGCTGTTTTTT
CDR3 protein: CASSLSGQGTGELFF

V gene: TRBV10-1
CDR3 length: 14
clone size: -
J gene: TRBJ1-4
D gene: -
CDR3 DNA: TGCGCCAGCAGTGAAGGGACCGGGGGAGAAAAACTGTTTTTT
CDR3 protein: CASSEGTGGEKLFF

V gene: TRBV2
CDR3 length: 14
clone size: -
J gene: TRBJ1-4
D gene: TRBD1
CDR3 DNA: TGTGCCACCCGGGACAGGGGGCCATATGAAAAACTGTTTTTT
CDR3 protein: CATRDRGPYEKLFF

V gene: TRBV6-5
CDR3 length: 14
clone size: -
J gene: TRBJ1-2
D gene: -
CDR3 DNA: TGTGCCAGCAGACCCCCGGGAGGGAACTATGGCTACACCTTC
CDR3 protein: CASRPPGGNYGYTF

V gene: TRBV6-5
CDR3 length: 16
clone size: -
J gene: TRBJ1-3
D gene: -
CDR3 DNA: TGTGCCAGCAGTTACTCGAGATACAGGGTTGGAAACACCATATATTTT
CDR3 protein: CASSYSRYRVGNTIYF

V gene: TRBV30
CDR3 length: 15
clone size: -
J gene: TRBJ2-5
D gene: TRBD1
CDR3 DNA: TGTGCCTGGAAAGGGTCCGGGACAGGGAGAGAGACCCAGTACTTC
CDR3 protein: CAWKGSGTGRETQYF

V gene: TRBV5-6
CDR3 length: 16
clone size: -
J gene: TRBJ2-1
D gene: TRBD1
CDR3 DNA: TGTGCCAGCAGCTATGGGGACAGGGATACCTACAATGAGCAGTTCTTC
CDR3 protein: CASSYGDRDTYNEQFF

V gene: TRBV2
CDR3 length: 13
clone size: -
J gene: TRBJ1-2
D gene: -
CDR3 DNA: TGTGCCAGCAGTGTATCAGGTGCCTATGGCTACACCTTC
CDR3 protein: CASSVSGAYGYTF

V gene: TRBV10-3
CDR3 length: 15
clone size: -
J gene: TRBJ1-2
D gene: -
CDR3 DNA: TGTGCCATCAGTGAGACCGGGACACCCAACTATGGCTACACCTTC
CDR3 protein: CAISETGTPNYGYTF

V gene: TRBV5-6
CDR3 length: 13
clone size: -
J gene: TRBJ2-3
D gene: TRBD1
CDR3 DNA: TGTGCCAGCAAACGGACAGGGGGAGATACGCAGTATTTT
CDR3 protein: CASKRTGGDTQYF

V gene: TRBV15
CDR3 length: 15
clone size: -
J gene: TRBJ1-5
D gene: -
CDR3 DNA: TGTGCCACCAGCAGATCAAACCAGGGGAATCAGCCCCAGCATTTT
CDR3 protein: CATSRSNQGNQPQHF

V gene: TRBV7-2
CDR3 length: 16
clone size: -
J gene: TRBJ2-1
D gene: -
CDR3 DNA: TGTGCCAGCAGCTTAGCGCTTACACGTGCCTACAATGAGCAGTTCTTC
CDR3 protein: CASSLALTRAYNEQFF

V gene: TRBV4-1
CDR3 length: 12
clone size: -
J gene: TRBJ1-1
D gene: -
CDR3 DNA: TGCGCCAGCAGCGCGGGGGGCACTGAAGCTTTCTTT
CDR3 protein: CASSAGGTEAFF

V gene: TRBV5-8
CDR3 length: 16
clone size: -
J gene: TRBJ1-5
D gene: TRBD1
CDR3 DNA: TGTGCCAGCAGCTTGGGACAGGGCTTACGGGATCAGCCCCAGCATTTT
CDR3 protein: CASSLGQGLRDQPQHF

V gene: TRBV2
CDR3 length: 15
clone size: -
J gene: TRBJ1-6
D gene: -
CDR3 DNA: TGTGCCACAACCCCCCGGGACAAGTGGAATTCACCCCTCCACTTT
CDR3 protein: CATTPRDKWNSPLHF

V gene: TRBV1
CDR3 length: 16
clone size: -
J gene: TRBJ2-7
D gene: -
CDR3 DNA: TGCACCAGCAGCCAAGGACAAGGGGCGCGGTTATACGAGCAGTACTTC
CDR3 protein: CTSSQGQGARLYEQYF

V gene: TRBV14
CDR3 length: 19
clone size: -
J gene: TRBJ2-7
D gene: TRBD2
CDR3 DNA: TGTGCCAGCAGCGGGAGACTAGCGGGAGGGCCTTGGAATCCCTACGAGCAGTACTTC
CDR3 protein: CASSGRLAGGPWNPYEQYF

V gene: TRBV7-8
CDR3 length: 15
clone size: -
J gene: TRBJ2-7
D gene: TRBD1
CDR3 DNA: TGTGCCAGCAGCTTGGGGACAGGGGTTTCCTACGAGCAGTACTTC
CDR3 protein: CASSLGTGVSYEQYF

V gene: TRBV5-1
CDR3 length: 15
clone size: -
J gene: TRBJ1-6
D gene: -
CDR3 DNA: TGCGCCAGCAGCTCCAGGCCCGGAGGGAATTCACCCCTCCACTTT
CDR3 protein: CASSSRPGGNSPLHF

V gene: TRBV10-3
CDR3 length: 12
clone size: -
J gene: TRBJ2-3
D gene: -
CDR3 DNA: TGTGCCACCGGAGGGACCTCTGATACGCAGTATTTT
CDR3 protein: CATGGTSDTQYF

V gene: TRBV27
CDR3 length: 16
clone size: -
J gene: TRBJ2-3
D gene: -
CDR3 DNA: TGTGCCAGCGGCGCGGGGGCCGTGACTAGCACAGATACGCAGTATTTT
CDR3 protein: CASGAGAVTSTDTQYF

V gene: TRBV6-5
CDR3 length: 15
clone size: -
J gene: TRBJ2-2
D gene: TRBD2
CDR3 DNA: TGTGCCAGCAGTTACCGCGCGTGGGAGGGCGGGGAGCTGTTTTTT
CDR3 protein: CASSYRAWEGGELFF

V gene: TRBV7-9
CDR3 length: 15
clone size: -
J gene: TRBJ2-5
D gene: TRBD2
CDR3 DNA: TGTGCCAGCAGGCCGGCGGGGGGCCCCCTGCAGACCCAGTACTTC
CDR3 protein: CASRPAGGPLQTQYF

V gene: TRBV12-3/TRBV12-4
CDR3 length: 12
clone size: few
J gene: TRBJ2-5
D gene: -
CDR3 DNA: TGTGCCAGCAGTGGAATAGGAGGGACCCAGTACTTC
CDR3 protein: CASSGIGGTQYF

V gene: TRBV30
CDR3 length: 14
clone size: -
J gene: TRBJ1-6
D gene: TRBD1
CDR3 DNA: TGTGCCTGGGACCGGGACAGGGTTAATTCACCCCTCCACTTT
CDR3 protein: CAWDRDRVNSPLHF

V gene: TRBV29-1
CDR3 length: 15
clone size: -
J gene: TRBJ1-1
D gene: -
CDR3 DNA: TGCAGCGTTGAAGATTTAAGCAGGGTGTGGACTGAAGCTTTCTTT
CDR3 protein: CSVEDLSRVWTEAFF

V gene: TRBV10-2
CDR3 length: 13
clone size: -
J gene: TRBJ1-3
D gene: TRBD1
CDR3 DNA: TGCGCCAGCAGCCCAGGGGGAGGAAACACCATATATTTT
CDR3 protein: CASSPGGGNTIYF

V gene: TRBV5-1
CDR3 length: 14
clone size: -
J gene: TRBJ2-7
D gene: -
CDR3 DNA: TGCGCCAGCAGCTTGGCTTTGTCCGGTTACGAGCAGTACTTC
CDR3 protein: CASSLALSGYEQYF